Only a few counts were recorded for the clone carrying this TCR beta chain. Its target is not known. Looked up from germline, CDR1 is SGHVS and CDR2 is FNYEAQ. The CDR3 totals 13 residues. V was trimmed by 4 bases and J by 10 bases, leaving 11 bases between them. The source of the sample is a study of T cell repertoires in cytomegalovirus infection. Study context: It can be stated that public TCR beta signatures indicated CMV infection as well as a matching HLA type. Overall study findings and caveats: Predominance within the ex vivo response was attributable to HLA-C-restricted CMV-specific TCR beta clonotypes. Totalled public TCR beta family frequency picked out people who carried CMV plus the relevant HLA.

TCRdb re-analysed the reads in MiXCR, keeping a single row per CDR3 protein. The sample holds approximately 110,000 distinct CDR3 sequences, around 10% seen once. The rearrangement links TRBV7-6 to TRBJ1-6, with D possibly matching TRBD1 (6 bases). The sample taken for sequencing was PBMCs, sequenced either directly or after in vitro stimulation (not recorded which). The clonotype was recovered from a human donor in good health (CMV status not recorded). Some clones in this sample may be carry-over from other donors' samples. The CDR3 is CASSSTGWSPLHF. The CDR3 region has the DNA TGTGCCAGCAGCTCAACAGGGTGGTCACCCCTCCACTTT.